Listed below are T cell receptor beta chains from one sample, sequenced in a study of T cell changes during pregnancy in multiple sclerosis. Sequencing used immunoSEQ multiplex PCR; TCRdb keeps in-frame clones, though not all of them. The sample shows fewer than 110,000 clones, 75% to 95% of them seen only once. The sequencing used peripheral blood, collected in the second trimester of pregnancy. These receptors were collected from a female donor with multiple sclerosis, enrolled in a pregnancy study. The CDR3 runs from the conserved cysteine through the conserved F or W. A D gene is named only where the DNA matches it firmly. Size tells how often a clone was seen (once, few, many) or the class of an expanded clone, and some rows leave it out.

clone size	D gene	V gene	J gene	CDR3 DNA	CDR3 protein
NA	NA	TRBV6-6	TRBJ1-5	TGTGCCAGCAGGACAGGTAGCAATCAGCCCCAGCATTTT	CASRTGSNQPQHF
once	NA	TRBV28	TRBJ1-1	TGTGCCAGCAGTTTAGGTCCAGGGTGGTCCACTGAAGCTTTCTTT	CASSLGPGWSTEAFF
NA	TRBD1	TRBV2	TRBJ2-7	TGTGCCAGCATCTGGACAGGGGCTAACGAGCAGTACTTC	CASIWTGANEQYF
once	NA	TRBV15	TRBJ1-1	TGTGCCACCAGCAGACCGTCCCCCGGGGGAAACACTGAAGCTTTCTTT	CATSRPSPGGNTEAFF
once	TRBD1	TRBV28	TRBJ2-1	TGTGCCAGCAGCCCAGGGGGAGTCAATGAGCAGTTCTTC	CASSPGGVNEQFF
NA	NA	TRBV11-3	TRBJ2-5	TGTGCCAGCAGCTTAACTAGAAGTGAGACCCAGTACTTC	CASSLTRSETQYF
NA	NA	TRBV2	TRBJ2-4	TGTGCCAGCAGTGTTCCTGCCACTAACATTCAGTACTTC	CASSVPATNIQYF
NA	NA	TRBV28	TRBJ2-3	TGTGCCAGCACCATAGGGGGGGGAACGCAGTATTTT	CASTIGGGTQYF
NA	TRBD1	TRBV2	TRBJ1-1	TGTGCCAGCAGTGAGGGGACAGGGAGAGGCACTGAAGCTTTCTTT	CASSEGTGRGTEAFF
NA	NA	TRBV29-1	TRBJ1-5	TGCAGCGTTCGAGGCCACGGCAATCAGCCCCAGCATTTT	CSVRGHGNQPQHF
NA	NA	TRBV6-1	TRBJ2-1	TGTGCCAGCACTCCCTGGGCGGAGGGGATCAATGAGCAGTTCTTC	CASTPWAEGINEQFF
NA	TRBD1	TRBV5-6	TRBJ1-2	TGTGCCAGCAGCTTGGCCGGTGGGACAGCCATCTATGGCTACACCTTC	CASSLAGGTAIYGYTF
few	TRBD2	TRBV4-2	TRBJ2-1	TGTGCCAGCAGCCAAGATAGGAGGGGGACTAGCGGCTTCAATGAGCAGTTCTTC	CASSQDRRGTSGFNEQFF
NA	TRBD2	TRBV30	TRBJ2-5	TGTGCCTGGAGTGTGGGGACTAGCGGCCAAGAGACCCAGTACTTC	CAWSVGTSGQETQYF
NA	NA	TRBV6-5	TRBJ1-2	TGTGCCAGCAGTTACTCTGGGGGGGGAAGTAACTATGGCTACACCTTC	CASSYSGGGSNYGYTF
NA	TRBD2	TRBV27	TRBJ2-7	TGTGCCAGCCGAGAGCGGGGACTGACCTACGAGCAGTACTTC	CASRERGLTYEQYF
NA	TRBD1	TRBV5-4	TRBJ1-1	TGTGCCAGCAGCCCGGGACAGAACGGGGAGAACACTGAAGCTTTCTTT	CASSPGQNGENTEAFF
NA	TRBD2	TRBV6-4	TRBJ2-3	TGTGCCAGCAGTATAGAAGCGGGAGGATCAGATACGCAGTATTTT	CASSIEAGGSDTQYF
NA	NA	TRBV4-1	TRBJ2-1	TGCGCCAGCAGCCAAAGTCAGATGTGGGAGGCCTCGGGAGAGCAGTTCTTC	CASSQSQMWEASGEQFF
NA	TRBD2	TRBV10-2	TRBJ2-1	TGCGCCAGCAGGTTAGCGGGAGAAGGCGATGAGCAGTTCTTC	CASRLAGEGDEQFF
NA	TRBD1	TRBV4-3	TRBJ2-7	TGCGCCAGCAGCCCGGGGACAGGAAGCTACGAGCAGTACTTC	CASSPGTGSYEQYF
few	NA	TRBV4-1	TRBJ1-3	TGCGCCAGCAGCCAAGAAGGCAGGACTGGAAACACCATATATTTT	CASSQEGRTGNTIYF
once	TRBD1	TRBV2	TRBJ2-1	TGTGCCAGCAAACGAGGACAGGGGTCCTACAATGAGCAGTTCTTC	CASKRGQGSYNEQFF
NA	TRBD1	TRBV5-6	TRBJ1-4	TGTGCCAGCAATCAGGGGGTCAATGAAAAACTGTTTTTT	CASNQGVNEKLFF
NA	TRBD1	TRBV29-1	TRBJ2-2	TGCAGCGTTGCCCCGGGACAGATAGATGGGGAGCTGTTTTTT	CSVAPGQIDGELFF
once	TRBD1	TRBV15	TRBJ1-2	TGTGCCACCAGCAGAGCAACAGGGGGCATCTATGGCTACACCTTC	CATSRATGGIYGYTF
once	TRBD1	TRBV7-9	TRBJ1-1	TGTGCCAGCAGCTCATACGGACAGGGAAGGCCCTTGAACACTGAAGCTTTCTTT	CASSSYGQGRPLNTEAFF
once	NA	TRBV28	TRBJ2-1	TGTGCCAGCAGTTGGTACCAGCGGAGGGCGTACAATGAGCAGTTCTTC	CASSWYQRRAYNEQFF
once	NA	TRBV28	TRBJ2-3	TGTGCCAGCAGCTGGGCAGCGGTGGGCACAGATACGCAGTATTTT	CASSWAAVGTDTQYF
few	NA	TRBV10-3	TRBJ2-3	TGTGCCATCAGTGAGCTATTTAAGAGCACAGATACGCAGTATTTT	CAISELFKSTDTQYF
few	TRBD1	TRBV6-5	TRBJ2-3	TGTGCCAGCAGCTACAGGACAGGGGTGAGCACAGATACGCAGTATTTT	CASSYRTGVSTDTQYF
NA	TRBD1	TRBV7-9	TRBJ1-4	TGTGCCAGCAGCTCTCTCTCCGGGACAGGGGCGGAAAAACTGTTTTTT	CASSSLSGTGAEKLFF
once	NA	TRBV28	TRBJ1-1	TGTGCCAGCAGTCCAGACAGGTTTTTGGCTGAAGCTTTCTTT	CASSPDRFLAEAFF
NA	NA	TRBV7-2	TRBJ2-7	TGTGCCAGCAGCTTACCCGGGGGGCCCAACGAGCAGTACTTC	CASSLPGGPNEQYF
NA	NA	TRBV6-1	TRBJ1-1	TGTGCCAGCAGTGATCCGGGACAATGGAACACTGAAGCTTTCTTT	CASSDPGQWNTEAFF
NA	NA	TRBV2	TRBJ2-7	TGTGCCAGCTCGGTGGGTGTCAGGTCGTCCTACGAGCAGTACTTC	CASSVGVRSSYEQYF
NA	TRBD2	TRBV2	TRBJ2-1	TGTGCCAGCAGATACGGGACTAGCGGCCTCAATGAGCAGTTCTTC	CASRYGTSGLNEQFF
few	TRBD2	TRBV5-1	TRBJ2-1	TGCGCCAGCAGCGAGGGGACTAGCTCCTACAATGAGCAGTTCTTC	CASSEGTSSYNEQFF
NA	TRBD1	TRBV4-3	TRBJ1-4	TGCGCCAGCAGCCCGGACAGGCGTAATGAAAAACTGTTTTTT	CASSPDRRNEKLFF
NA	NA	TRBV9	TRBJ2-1	TGTGCCAGCAGCGTAACTCCCGGGGTCAACAATGAGCAGTTCTTC	CASSVTPGVNNEQFF
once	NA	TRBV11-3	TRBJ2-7	TGTGCCAGCAGCTTAACGACGGGGGAGCAGTACTTC	CASSLTTGEQYF
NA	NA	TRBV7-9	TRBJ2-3	TGTGCCAGCAGCTACCCCCGCACTCCATCCCTATCCACAGATACGCAGTATTTT	CASSYPRTPSLSTDTQYF
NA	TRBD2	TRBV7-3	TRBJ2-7	TGTGCCAGCAGCCCGGGACTAGGTCATTCCGAGCAGTACTTC	CASSPGLGHSEQYF